These 14 T cell receptor beta chains share one sample of origin, sequenced in a study of T cell responses to AZD1222 COVID-19 vaccine. Sequenced by immunoSEQ multiplex PCR; TCRdb stores in-frame clones only, minus some. The profile shows 130,000 or so clones, about 90% of them singletons. This specimen consisted of peripheral blood, obtained on day 0 of AZD1222 vaccination. The source is an adult in good health.

The rearrangement uses TRBV3-1 (or the pseudogene TRBV3-2) and TRBJ2-7; the D is unclear. CDR3 size: 14 residues. Germline CDR1 and CDR2: LGHDT and YNNKEL (reference sequence). Trimming removed 0 bases from V and 5 bases from J, with 11 bases in between. The CDR3 loop is CASSQDALSNEQYF. DNA for the CDR3: TGTGCCAGCAGCCAAGACGCTCTCAGCAACGAGCAGTACTTC.

V is TRBV7-9 and J is TRBJ2-1; 8 nucleotides match TRBD2. The V segment lost 0 bases and the J segment 4 bases; nucleotides outside the gene matches: 8. Germline V CDR1 and CDR2: SEHNR, FQNEAQ (reference sequence). The CDR3 has 17 residues. The CDR3 DNA follows: TGTGCCAGCAGCTTAGCGCAGACTAGCGAAGGGTACAATGAGCAGTTCTTC. Its translation is CASSLAQTSEGYNEQFF.

The V call is TRBV7-2, the J call TRBJ1-1; D is uncertain. This CDR3 is 15 amino acids long. The ends were cut back, 11 bases at V and 0 bases at J, with 19 bases in the middle. Germline lookup yields CDR1 SGHTA and CDR2 FQGNSA. The CDR3 sequence is CAVRAPIPLNTEAFF. As DNA, the CDR3 is TGTGCCGTGAGGGCACCCATTCCCCTGAACACTGAAGCTTTCTTT. Using reference TRBV7-2 and TRBJ1-1 for the parts outside the CDR3, the full variable domain is GAGVSQSPSNKVTEKGKDVELRCDPISGHTALYWYRQSLGQGLEFLIYFQGNSAPDKSGLPSDRFSAERTGGSVSTLTIQRTQQEDSAVYLCAVRAPIPLNTEAFFGQGTRLTVV.

The chain recombines TRBV30 with TRBJ1-4; 7 nucleotides line up with TRBD1. Per germline, CDR1 GTSNPN and CDR2 SVGIG (reference sequence). The CDR3 is 15 amino acids. V shed 3 bases and J 3 bases; nucleotides not matched to a gene: 7. CDR3 DNA: TGTGCCTGGAGCCCCCACAGGGGTGCTAATGAAAAACTGTTTTTT. This sequence encodes CAWSPHRGANEKLFF.

With regard to this clone: Other DNA variants within this sample encode the same CDR3. The chain recombines TRBV7-2 with TRBJ1-2, with D tentatively TRBD1 (5 bases). This CDR3 comprises 13 residues. Germline V CDR1 and CDR2: SGHTA, FQGNSA. Trimming cost V 5 bases and J 1 base, with 8 bases left between them. In DNA, the CDR3 is TGTGCCAGCAGCCCTGACAGTAACTATGGCTACACCTTC. It is translated as CASSPDSNYGYTF.

This clone appeared once. The J gene is TRBJ1-3, the V gene TRBV19, with 7 bases matching TRBD1. J lost 3 bases, V lost 3 bases, and 11 bases had no gene match. CDR1 and CDR2 (germline): LNHDA, SQIVND (reference sequence). The CDR3 runs to 17 residues. The CDR3 region has the DNA TGTGCCAGTAGTATTTTGGACAGGAAACACCTTGGAAACACCATATATTTT. It specifies CASSILDRKHLGNTIYF.

V is TRBV24-1 and J is TRBJ2-1; D possibly uses TRBD1 or TRBD2 (5 bases each). Trimming cost V 3 bases and J 6 bases, with 14 bases left between them. CDR1 is KGHDR and CDR2 is SFDVKD in the germline V gene. CDR3 length equals 15 residues. CDR3 residues: CATSDPRDLLNEQFF. The CDR3 region has the DNA TGTGCCACCAGTGATCCCCGGGACCTTCTCAATGAGCAGTTCTTC.

J is TRBJ2-1 and V is TRBV7-2; 7 bases line up with TRBD2. This CDR3 is 16 amino acids long. V was pared by 1 base and J by 4 bases, with 7 bases of the junction left unmatched. Germline V CDR1 and CDR2: SGHTA, FQGNSA. This CDR3 reads CASSLVGSGWYNEQFF. For the CDR3, the DNA is TGTGCCAGCAGCTTAGTAGGTAGCGGGTGGTACAATGAGCAGTTCTTC.

V is TRBV2 and J is TRBJ1-5, with D maybe TRBD1 (5 bases). The V gene lost 6 bases and the J gene lost 6 bases, with 21 bases spanning the gap. The CDR3 runs 16 residues. The V gene's germline CDR1 is SNHLY and CDR2 FYNNEI. CDR3 amino acids: CASRGLGREPGQPQHF. The CDR3 nucleotides read TGTGCCAGCAGGGGCCTGGGCAGGGAGCCGGGTCAGCCCCAGCATTTT.

V is TRBV9 and J is TRBJ1-2, with D unclear. This CDR3 comprises 14 residues. CDR1 SGDLS and CDR2 YYNGEE come from the germline V gene. Trimming removed 2 bases at V and 5 bases at J, with 13 bases between. In nucleotides, the CDR3 is TGTGCCAGCAGCGTGGAAGGTTTCCATTATGGCTACACCTTC. This encodes CASSVEGFHYGYTF.

The gene calls are TRBV7-9 and TRBJ2-4, with TRBD1 as a possible D gene (6 bases). Germline CDR1 SEHNR, CDR2 FQNEAQ (reference sequence). CDR3 length equals 15 residues. The germline V and J ends were trimmed by 6 bases and 1 base, with 13 bases remaining between them. The CDR3 sequence is CASSPDRDAKNIQYF. CDR3 sequence (DNA): TGTGCCAGCAGTCCGGACAGAGACGCCAAAAACATTCAGTACTTC.

This clone has ten or more counts. V usage is TRBV29-1 and J usage is TRBJ1-1; 7 bases are shared with TRBD1. The CDR3 contains 14 residues. V lost 3 bases to trimming and J lost 0 bases; unmatched junction nucleotides: 4. CDR1 is SQVTM, CDR2 ANQGSEA, per germline. The CDR3 loop reads CSVDQGGMNTEAFF. The CDR3 nucleotides are TGCAGCGTTGATCAGGGGGGGATGAACACTGAAGCTTTCTTT.

V is TRBV6-5 and J is TRBJ2-1; D not certain. V lost 9 bases, J lost 7 bases, and 7 bases lay in between. The CDR3 sequence is 10 residues long. Germline CDR1 is MNHEY and CDR2 is SVGAGI. The CDR3 nucleotides are TGTGCCAGTTACCAAAATGAGCAGTTCTTC. Translated: CASYQNEQFF.

The rearrangement uses TRBV6-5 and TRBJ1-2, with 10 bases that match TRBD1. Germline V CDR1 and CDR2: MNHEY, SVGAGI. The CDR3 consists of 14 residues. V dropped 5 bases and J dropped 4; count of bases not matched to a gene: 4. CDR3 sequence: CASSRDRGGYGYTF. CDR3 DNA: TGTGCCAGCAGTCGGGACAGGGGAGGCTATGGCTACACCTTC.